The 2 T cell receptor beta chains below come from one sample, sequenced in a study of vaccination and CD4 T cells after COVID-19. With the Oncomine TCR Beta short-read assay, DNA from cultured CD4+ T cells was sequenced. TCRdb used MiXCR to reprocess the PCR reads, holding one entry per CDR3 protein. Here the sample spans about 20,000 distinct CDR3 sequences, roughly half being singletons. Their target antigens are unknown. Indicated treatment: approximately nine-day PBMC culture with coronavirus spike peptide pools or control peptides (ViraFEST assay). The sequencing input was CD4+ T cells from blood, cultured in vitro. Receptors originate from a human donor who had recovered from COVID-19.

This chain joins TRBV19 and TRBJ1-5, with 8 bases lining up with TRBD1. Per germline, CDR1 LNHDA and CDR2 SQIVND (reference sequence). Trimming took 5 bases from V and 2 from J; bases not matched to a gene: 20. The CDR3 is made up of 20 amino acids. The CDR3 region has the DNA TGTGCCAGTAGTCCTCGACTGACAGGGGTATTTGTCGATGGCAATCAGCCCCAGCATTTT. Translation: CASSPRLTGVFVDGNQPQHF.

CDR3 sequence: CSVVPGLAGNYEQYF. The CDR3 DNA is TGCAGTGTTGTCCCGGGACTAGCGGGGAACTACGAGCAGTACTTC. The chain combines TRBV20-1 with TRBJ2-7; 13 bases are shared with TRBD2. J was trimmed by 3 bases and V by 7 bases; bases with no gene match: 9. CDR3 length: 15 amino acids. Germline V gene lookup returns CDR1 DFQATT and CDR2 SNEGSKA (reference sequence).